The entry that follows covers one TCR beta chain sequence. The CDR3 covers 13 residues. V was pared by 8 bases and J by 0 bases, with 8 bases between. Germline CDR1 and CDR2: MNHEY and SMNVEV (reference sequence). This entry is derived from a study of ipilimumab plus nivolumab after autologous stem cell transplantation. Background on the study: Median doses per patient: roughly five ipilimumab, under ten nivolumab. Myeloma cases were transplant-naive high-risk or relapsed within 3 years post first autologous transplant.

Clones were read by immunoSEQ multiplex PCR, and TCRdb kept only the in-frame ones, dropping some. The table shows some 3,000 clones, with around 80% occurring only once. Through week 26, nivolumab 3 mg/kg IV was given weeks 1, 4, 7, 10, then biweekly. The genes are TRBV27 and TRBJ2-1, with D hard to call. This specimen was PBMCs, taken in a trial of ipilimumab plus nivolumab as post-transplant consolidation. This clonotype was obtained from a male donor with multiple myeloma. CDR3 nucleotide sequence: TGTGCCAGCGGCCAGAGCTCCTACAATGAGCAGTTCTTC. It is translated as CASGQSSYNEQFF.